This entry concerns a single T cell receptor beta chain. In the original workflow: Reference gene primers were amplified, and this amplification served to estimate nucleated cell counts. Only in-frame clones appear in the TCRdb table, and some are missing; sequencing was by immunoSEQ multiplex PCR. D and trimming come from the DNA, and the V and J calls and clone size come from that table. Of some 270,000 clones in the sample, roughly 89% are singletons; the top ten hold roughly 0.8%. Germline V gene data show CDR1 as SGHAT and CDR2 as FQNNGV. The CDR3 length is 15 residues. The V and J ends lost 5 bases and 0 bases respectively, with 12 bases between them. The data originate from a study of blood T cell repertoires in COVID-19. In the study overall: COVID-19 samples from acute and convalescent phases originated in the United States, Italy and Spain.

The TCR originated in a man aged 30 to 45 with acute or convalescent COVID-19. The chain combines TRBV11-2 with TRBJ2-3; no definite D call. The sample consisted of peripheral blood. The CDR3 bases are TGTGCCAGCAGCCTAACTAAATCTAGCACAGATACGCAGTATTTT. Translating gives CASSLTKSSTDTQYF.